One sample yielded the 16 T cell receptor beta chains listed below, sequenced in a study of patients and donors after allogeneic stem cell transplantation. TCRdb used MiXCR to reprocess the RT-PCR reads, holding one entry per CDR3 protein. The data show over 150,000 distinct CDR3 sequences, with 41% seen just once and about 30% held by the top ten. Sequencing was done on a sample of blood, either unsorted or a sorted T cell fraction (not recorded which). The source is a human donor who was either an allogeneic HSCT recipient or a stem cell or donor lymphocyte infusion donor (not recorded which). It is not recorded whose cells these are; they may come from a transplant donor.

The rearrangement uses TRBV14 and TRBJ2-5; the match to TRBD2 covers 11 bases. Losses at the gene ends were 9 bases for V and 2 bases for J; bases not matched to a gene: 8. The CDR3 length is 15 residues. Germline V gene lookup returns CDR1 SGHDN and CDR2 FVKESK. CDR3 loop: CASASGRPPQETQYF. The CDR3, as DNA: TGTGCCAGTGCTAGCGGGAGGCCGCCTCAAGAGACCCAGTACTTC.

The count of this clonotype is one. The chain links TRBV7-9 to TRBJ2-3; D remains ambiguous. Trimming cost V 3 bases and J 2 bases, with 15 bases left between them. This CDR3 is 16 amino acids long. CDR1 is SEHNR and CDR2 is FQNEAQ in the germline V gene (reference sequence). CDR3 region: CASSFVRGDPTDTQYF. CDR3 DNA sequence: TGTGCCAGCAGCTTCGTAAGAGGAGATCCCACAGATACGCAGTATTTT. The entire variable domain, with the rest obtained from reference TRBV7-9 and TRBJ2-3, is as follows: DTGVSQNPRHKITKRGQNVTFRCDPISEHNRLYWYRQTLGQGPEFLTYFQNEAQLEKSRLLSDRFSAERPKGSFSTLEIQRTEQGDSAMYLCASSFVRGDPTDTQYFGPGTRLTVL.

This clonotype was counted only a few times. CDR3 region: CASSSTGDIYSPLHF. CDR3 sequence (DNA): TGTGCCAGCAGCTCCACAGGGGACATATATTCACCCCTCCACTTT. This sequence joins TRBV7-2 and TRBJ1-6; TRBD1 agrees at 7 bases. The germline V gene encodes CDR1 SGHTA and CDR2 FQGNSA. This CDR3 has 15 residues. J was trimmed by 8 bases and V by 4 bases; bases with no gene match: 8.

V and J are TRBV27 and TRBJ2-2; 8 bases line up with TRBD2. From germline, CDR1 is MNHEY and CDR2 SMNVEV (reference sequence). The CDR3 contains 16 residues. V lost 0 bases to trimming and J lost 5 bases; unmatched junction nucleotides: 5. CDR3 sequence reads: CASSLSAGDFTGELFF. In nucleotides, the CDR3 is TGTGCCAGCAGTTTATCAGCGGGAGATTTTACCGGGGAGCTGTTTTTT.

The rearrangement joins TRBV10-3 to TRBJ1-2; no definite D call. Trimming took off 6 bases at V and 0 bases at J, with 11 bases between the two ends. CDR3 length equals 14 residues. Germline-derived CDR1 and CDR2 are ENHRY and SYGVKD. CDR3 amino acids: CAIRTLGPNYGYTF. CDR3 sequence (DNA): TGTGCCATCAGGACCCTAGGCCCTAACTATGGCTACACCTTC.

This clonotype has just a few counts. The V gene is TRBV12-3 or TRBV12-4, the J gene TRBJ1-1; D not certain. Trimming took 5 bases from V and 1 from J, leaving 8 bases between them. The CDR3 covers 13 residues. CDR3 residues: CASSPSENTEAFF. DNA for the CDR3: TGTGCCAGCAGTCCGAGTGAGAACACTGAAGCTTTCTTT.

The V and J genes are TRBV19 and TRBJ1-1; D is undetermined. From germline, CDR1 is LNHDA and CDR2 SQIVND (reference sequence). The CDR3 covers 14 residues. V dropped 3 bases and J dropped 0 bases, with 8 bases sitting between them. The CDR3 DNA sequence: TGTGCCAGTAGTATTTCAGTGATGAACACTGAAGCTTTCTTT. It translates to CASSISVMNTEAFF.

The chain links TRBV14 to TRBJ2-2, with D unclear. The germline V gene encodes CDR1 SGHDN and CDR2 FVKESK. The CDR3 contains 10 residues. CDR3 DNA: TGTCTGTACCGCACCGGGGAGCTGTTTTTT. Amino acid sequence: CLYRTGELFF. Variable domain in full (rest from reference TRBV14 and TRBJ2-2): EAGVTQFPSHSVIEKGQTVTLRCDPISGHDNLYWYRRVMGKEIKFLLHFVKESKQDESGMPNNRFLAERTGGTYSTLKVQPAELEDSGVYFCLYRTGELFFGEGSRLTVL.

Here the CDR3 reads CASLQSSGSQAKPDNEQFF. CDR3 DNA sequence: TGTGCCAGCCTCCAGTCTAGCGGGTCCCAAGCTAAACCAGACAATGAGCAGTTCTTC. The chain carries TRBV13 and TRBJ2-1, with 8 nucleotides matching TRBD2. This CDR3 has 19 residues. After removal of 8 bases from V and 5 bases from J, the junction contained 23 bases not matched to a gene. Germline CDR1 PRHDT, CDR2 FYEKMQ (reference sequence).

This chain connects TRBV28 to TRBJ2-7; perhaps TRBD2 as D (6 bases). The CDR3 extends over 18 amino acids. V gave up 5 bases and J gave up 0 bases, with 23 bases separating them. Germline-derived CDR1 and CDR2 are MDHEN and SYDVKM. CDR3 in DNA: TGTGCCAGCAGTACTCCACCGGGACTCCAAAGTTCCTCCTACGAGCAGTACTTC. This encodes CASSTPPGLQSSSYEQYF.

This clonotype was observed many times. The chain carries TRBV29-1 and TRBJ2-7, with 11 bases that match TRBD2. The CDR3 runs to 17 residues. After removal of 2 bases from V and 2 bases from J, the junction contained 11 bases not matched to a gene. The germline CDR1 and CDR2 sequences are SQVTM and ANQGSEA. In nucleotides, the CDR3 is TGCAGCGTTGAACAGAGGGGAACTAGCGGGAGTACCTACGAGCAGTACTTC. Protein: CSVEQRGTSGSTYEQYF.

This clonotype was seen more than once but under ten times. J is TRBJ1-4 and V is TRBV4-3; D perhaps matches TRBD1 (5 bases). Germline V lookup: CDR1 LGHNA, CDR2 YSLEER. The CDR3 is made up of 14 amino acids. V lost 0 bases and J 8 bases, leaving 10 bases between the germline ends. CDR3 nucleotides: TGCGCCAGCAGCCAAGACAGGGTTCTGGAAAAACTGTTTTTT. Encoded protein: CASSQDRVLEKLFF.

This clonotype has just a few counts. DNA for the CDR3: TGCGCCAGCAGAATAGCGGGAGGGTACAATGAGCAGTTCTTC. As protein: CASRIAGGYNEQFF. The chain recombines TRBV5-1 with TRBJ2-1; TRBD2 matches 11 bases. From germline, CDR1 is SGHRS and CDR2 YFSETQ. The CDR3 is 14 residues long. The trim removed 5 bases at V and 4 bases at J, leaving 2 bases unmatched.

The CDR3 DNA is TGTGCCAGCAGTTACTGGGATACGGAGGGCTACACCTTC. Its protein is CASSYWDTEGYTF. V and J are TRBV6-6 and TRBJ1-2; D is ambiguous. The CDR3 is 13 amino acids. Germline-derived CDR1 and CDR2 are MNHNY and SVGAGI (reference sequence). Trimming left V 1 base short and J 8 bases short, with 11 bases between.

The rearrangement links TRBV20-1 to TRBJ2-1, with D perhaps matching TRBD1 or TRBD2 (6 bases each). Deletions cut 0 bases from V and 8 bases from J, with 20 bases between. From germline, CDR1 is DFQATT and CDR2 SNEGSKA (reference sequence). This CDR3 is 16 amino acids long. The CDR3 DNA reads as TGCAGTGCTAGAGATATAGGAGGGGGAAGAATGGATGAGCAGTTCTTC. Translation: CSARDIGGGRMDEQFF.

The rearrangement uses TRBV27 and TRBJ2-7; perhaps D is TRBD1 or TRBD2 (5 bases each). V lost 4 bases and J lost 6, with 16 bases in between. This CDR3 is 14 amino acids long. The germline V gene encodes CDR1 MNHEY and CDR2 SMNVEV (reference sequence). As DNA, the CDR3 is TGTGCCAGCAGTTATTATGGGGGTAGTCGCGAGCAGTACTTC. As protein: CASSYYGGSREQYF.